This section outlines one T cell receptor (beta chain) sequence together with its context. Its antigen is undetermined. This record comes from a study of radiotherapy plus CTLA-4 blockade in lung cancer. On the study more broadly: About 20% of patients responded objectively, and roughly 30% achieved disease control.

General study points: Tumor-derived TCR clones expanded in blood after radiotherapy plus ipilimumab. Response, reportedly, was best predicted by interferon-beta along with early blood T cell clone dynamics.

Germline CDR1 reads MDHEN; CDR2 reads SYDVKM. This CDR3 contains 14 residues. Trimming at V came to 5 bases and at J to 5 bases, leaving 8 bases not matched to a gene. Profiling relied on immunoSEQ multiplex PCR, and the TCRdb table lists in-frame clones only, not all of them. Among over 70,000 clones listed, approximately 84% were seen once. CTLA-4 blockade using ipilimumab, together with focal radiation, was received by patients with chemo-refractory metastatic non-small-cell lung cancer. The sequences come from peripheral blood, collected from a patient treated with radiotherapy plus ipilimumab. The source is a human donor with non-small cell lung cancer who had a partial response to radiotherapy plus ipilimumab. This sequence joins TRBV28 and TRBJ1-2; TRBD1 matches at 7 bases. CDR3 coding DNA: TGTGCCAGCAGTGTGAGGGGGCGAGGATATGGCTACACCTTC. Translated: CASSVRGRGYGYTF.